This entry concerns a single TCR beta chain. Its antigen has not been determined. Nothing much larger sits one base from this clone, and base qualities are not available. This entry belongs to a study of T cell responses to AZD1222 COVID-19 vaccine (dated by TCRdb to the early 2020s). Study-level background: Because spike-specific TCR depth and breadth did not differ between the two schedules, AZD1222 recipients who got a second dose at roughly 4 weeks were pooled with those who got a second dose at roughly 12 weeks. TCR sequencing covered roughly 230 trial participants: about 210 given two doses of AZD1222 and 26 given two doses of MenACWY control vaccine. Enrollment into the trials was organized by age into subgroups of 18-55, 56-69 and 70-plus years, and those subgroups contained approximately 150, 30 and 60 TCR-sequenced participants, respectively. Overall study results and their limits: In the small 56-69-year group, the increase in depth fell short of significance, most likely because of low power. Because no day 14 peak-response samples were available, the repertoires could be characterized only after the peak T cell response. Nearly half of unique spike-specific TCRs reportedly recognized epitopes outside regions mutated in the B.1.351 and B.1.1.7 variants. The whole spike protein was spanned by vaccine-associated CD4 TCRs, and dominant responses were seen in regions 160-218 and 743-854. Participants were mostly white British and included more females than males, and it was suggested by the authors that clonal diversity may have been underestimated. Conclusions about previously exposed vaccinees are limited, since just five or six AZD1222 recipients were seropositive for SARS-CoV-2 at baseline. A significant rise in spike-specific TCR breadth and depth was observed after two AZD1222 doses relative to day 0 and relative to MenACWY recipients.

The time point label, as the study defines it: baseline before first vaccination. Samples from vaccinated people were obtained from the UK trials COV001 and COV002, which included a single-blind randomized controlled phase 2/3 trial of AZD1222 (ChAdOx1 nCoV-19) in healthy adults. For TCRbeta chain sequencing, PBMC samples from trial participants were taken at day 0 and at day 28 after the second dose. The CDR3 regions of human TCRbeta chains were analyzed by immunosequencing. Under the source paper's analysis protocol: Repertoire TCRs were matched against a reference library of SARS-CoV-2-specific TCRs generated with the MIRA antigen-specificity platform. Breadth was defined as the fraction of unique TCRs that were SARS-CoV-2-associated. Depth was defined as the fraction of total T cells that were SARS-CoV-2-associated. Using the MIRA data, each spike-specific TCR was mapped to the spike region that the TCR reacts to and placed in a CD4 or CD8 class. Log10-transformed breadth and depth values were compared by one-way ANOVA with Sidak's multiple comparisons tests. The clones in this table, taken by TCRdb from immuneACCESS, are in-frame only. Not every clone is retained; where verified, under half of the shortfall comes from an unresolved V gene, and the cause of the rest is unknown. V, J and clone size reflect that table, while D and trimming were determined from the DNA. The sample table lists more than 80,000 clones, 90% of them with a count of one. The ten largest clones represent 5% to 5.5% of the sample.

This receptor was identified in an adult in good health. Sequenced here: peripheral blood, sampled on day 0 of AZD1222 vaccination.

The DNA sequence follows: TGTGCCAGCAGTTACTCTCGACAGAGCCGCACTGAAGCTTTCTTT. Translated, this is CASSYSRQSRTEAFF. Here the chain combines TRBV6-5 and TRBJ1-1; TRBD1 is perhaps the D gene, given 5 matching bases. Between the V and J ends, shortened by 0 bases and 4 bases respectively, the junction contains 12 bases. For CDR1 and CDR2, the germline V gene lists MNHEY and SVGAGI. The CDR3 starts with the cysteine, ends with the phenylalanine, and has 15 residues. Of all the DNA, just the CDR3 is kept, 45 bases in frame from base 1.